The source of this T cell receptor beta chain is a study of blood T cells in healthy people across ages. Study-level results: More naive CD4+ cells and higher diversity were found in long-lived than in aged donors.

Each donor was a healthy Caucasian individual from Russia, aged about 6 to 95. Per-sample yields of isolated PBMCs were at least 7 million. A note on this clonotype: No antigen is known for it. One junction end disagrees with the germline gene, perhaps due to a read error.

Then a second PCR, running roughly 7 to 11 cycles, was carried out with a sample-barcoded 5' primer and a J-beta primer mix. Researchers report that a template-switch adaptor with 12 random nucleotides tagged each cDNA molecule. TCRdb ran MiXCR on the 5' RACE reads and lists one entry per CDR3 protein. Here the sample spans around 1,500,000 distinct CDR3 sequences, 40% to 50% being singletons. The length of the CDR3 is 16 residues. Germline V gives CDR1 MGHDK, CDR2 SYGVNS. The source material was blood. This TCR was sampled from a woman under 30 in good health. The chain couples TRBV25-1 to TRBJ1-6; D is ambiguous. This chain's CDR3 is CASSPQEGAYNSPPHF. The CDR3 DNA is TGTGCCAGCAGTCCCCAGGAGGGAGCCTATAATTCACCCCCCCACTTT. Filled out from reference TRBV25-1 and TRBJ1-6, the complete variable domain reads EADIYQTPRYLVIGTGKKITLECSQTMGHDKMYWYQQDPGMELHLIHYSYGVNSTEKGDLSSESTVSRIRTEHFPLTLESARPSHTSQYLCASSPQEGAYNSPPHFGNGTRLTVT.